The rows below give T cell receptor beta chains drawn from one sample of a study of T cells in Graves' hyperthyroidism and ophthalmopathy. One entry per CDR3 protein results from TCRdb running MiXCR on the multiplex PCR reads. The repertoire holds under 750,000 distinct CDR3 sequences, with around 20% as singletons. The specimen sequenced was blood. The receptors were sampled from a woman between 45 and 60 years old with Graves' hyperthyroidism that later progressed to Graves' ophthalmopathy. Both conserved end residues are part of each CDR3. D genes are given only for firm matches. Not every row has a clone size; where given, it reads once, few, many or a size class.

V gene	J gene	D gene	clone size	CDR3 DNA	CDR3 protein
TRBV6-5	TRBJ1-1	TRBD1	few	TGTGCCAGCAGTTATGGACAGGGGGTTGAAGCTTTCTTT	CASSYGQGVEAFF
TRBV12-3/TRBV12-4	TRBJ2-5	TRBD2	few	TGTGCCAGCAGCCAGGCAGGGAGGGTGGAGACCCAGTACTTC	CASSQAGRVETQYF
TRBV7-3	TRBJ2-7	TRBD1	many	TGTGCCAGCAGCTTAAACCCTCAGGGGGCAGGGTCCTACGAGCAGTACTTC	CASSLNPQGAGSYEQYF
TRBV15	TRBJ2-4	.	.	TGTGCCACCAGCAGATCGGGCACGGTACTAGCCAAAAACATTCAGTACTTC	CATSRSGTVLAKNIQYF
TRBV5-8	TRBJ2-3	.	.	TGTGCCAGCAGCTTGGTGATGAACGGGGGAGATACGCAGTATTTT	CASSLVMNGGDTQYF
TRBV20-1	TRBJ2-1	TRBD2	.	TGCAGTGCTGGAGGCAACCCCCGAAGGACTAGCGGGGGGGTGGGTGAGCAGTTCTTC	CSAGGNPRRTSGGVGEQFF
TRBV14	TRBJ2-7	.	.	TGTGCCAGCAGCCAAAAGATAACAGCCTACGAGCAGTACTTC	CASSQKITAYEQYF
TRBV7-6	TRBJ1-1	.	.	TGTGCCAGCAGCACGTCCGAGACTTACACTGAAGCTTTCTTT	CASSTSETYTEAFF
TRBV7-9	TRBJ1-2	.	many	TGTGCCAGCAGCTTAGTGATCCGGGACGGCGGTGGCTACACCTTC	CASSLVIRDGGGYTF
TRBV7-2	TRBJ1-2	.	many	TGTGCCAGCAGCTTAGAATCCGGGAGTGGCTACACCTTC	CASSLESGSGYTF
TRBV11-3	TRBJ2-1	.	many	TGTGCCAGCAGCTTAGCCCAGGAGTACAATGAGCAGTTCTTC	CASSLAQEYNEQFF
TRBV6-5	TRBJ2-5	.	.	TGTGCCAGCAGTTACGACGTCGGGTGGCAAGAGACCCAGTACTTC	CASSYDVGWQETQYF
TRBV3-1	TRBJ2-7	.	many	TGTGCCAGCAGCCAGGACTTCGGGGGCGCGGTCGAGCAGTACTTC	CASSQDFGGAVEQYF
TRBV11-2	TRBJ1-5	.	.	TGTGCCAGCAGCTTACAGGGGAATCTGCCCCAGCATTTT	CASSLQGNLPQHF
TRBV20-1	TRBJ1-1	.	many	TGCAGTGCTGATCGCAGACGGCCGAACACTGAAGCTTTCTTT	CSADRRRPNTEAFF
TRBV5-5	TRBJ1-1	.	few	TGTGCCAGCAGCCGCCCAGGGGCGAACACTGAAGCTTTCTTT	CASSRPGANTEAFF
TRBV20-1	TRBJ2-3	TRBD1	many	TGCAGTGCCGGAAGGACAGGGGGATACACAGATACGCAGTATTTT	CSAGRTGGYTDTQYF
TRBV19	TRBJ1-5	.	.	TGTGCCAGTAGTATTCAGGAGACAGGAGGTCAGCCCCAGCATTTT	CASSIQETGGQPQHF
TRBV30	TRBJ2-7	.	few	TGTGCCTGGAGTTGGGCCCTACAGGGACTGACCTACGAGCAGTACTTC	CAWSWALQGLTYEQYF
TRBV12-3/TRBV12-4	TRBJ1-1	.	many	TGTGCCAGCAGCCCCCAGCGGGGTTGGAACACTGAAGCTTTCTTT	CASSPQRGWNTEAFF
TRBV29-1	TRBJ2-1	TRBD1	.	TGCAGCGTTGGACAGGGCAACGGGGAGCAGTTCTTC	CSVGQGNGEQFF
TRBV3-1	TRBJ1-1	.	many	TGTGCCAGCAGCCAGCCCCGGGCATTGAACACTGAAGCTTTCTTT	CASSQPRALNTEAFF
TRBV5-1	TRBJ2-7	TRBD2	.	TGCGCCAGCAGCTTAGTAGCGGGAGGTCTCTACGAGCAGTACTTC	CASSLVAGGLYEQYF
TRBV5-6	TRBJ1-4	.	few	TGTGCCAGCAGACCTGCAGGGACCAATGAAAAACTGTTTTTT	CASRPAGTNEKLFF